The 23 T cell receptor beta chains given below trace back to one sample, sequenced in a study of spatial heterogeneity in lung cancer. TCRdb called the 5' RACE reads again in MiXCR, with one record for every CDR3 protein. The sample records under 100,000 distinct CDR3 sequences, around 8.6% being singletons. Stated time point: sample taken at primary tumor resection. Sequencing of whole RNA from tumor, nontumor lung or frozen PBMC involved no sorting. Sample: PBMCs, taken at surgery. The receptors were gathered from a male donor with early-stage non-small cell lung cancer.

For this clonotype: Being one base from a much bigger clone, this may be a read error. This chain uses TRBV4-3 with TRBJ2-4; 10 nucleotides align to TRBD2. After removal of 3 bases from V and 9 bases from J, the junction contained 8 bases not matched to a gene. This CDR3 contains 15 residues. Germline V gives CDR1 LGHNA, CDR2 YSLEER. CDR3 nucleotide sequence: TGCGCCAGCAGCCATGCCTGGACTAGCGGTATCATTCAGTACTTC. Its translation is CASSHAWTSGIIQYF.

Concerning this clonotype: One base away lies a much larger clone, so this may be a sequencing read error. CDR3: CASSEARQGNSPLHF. The CDR3 DNA is TGTGCCAGCAGCGAAGCTCGACAGGGAAATTCACCCCTCCACTTT. The V gene is TRBV9, the J gene TRBJ1-6; 7 nucleotides line up with TRBD1. Per germline, CDR1 SGDLS and CDR2 YYNGEE. Germline trimming cut 3 bases from V and 7 bases from J; bases unmatched to any gene: 7. CDR3 length equals 15 residues.

This clonotype came up a few times. The V and J genes are TRBV7-2 and TRBJ2-1; 15 bases match TRBD2. The CDR3 is made up of 18 amino acids. The germline V gene encodes CDR1 SGHTA and CDR2 FQGNSA. V was pared by 5 bases and J by 3 bases, with 8 bases of the junction left unmatched. The CDR3 nucleotides read TGTGCCAGCAGCCACCCTGGACTAGCGGGAGGGGTCTACAATGAGCAGTTCTTC. Protein: CASSHPGLAGGVYNEQFF.

V usage is TRBV20-1 and J usage is TRBJ2-3; possibly TRBD2 for D (7 bases). The CDR3 covers 13 residues. Germline-derived CDR1 and CDR2 are DFQATT and SNEGSKA (reference sequence). Here the CDR3 reads CSAVGGRADTQYF. In DNA form, the CDR3 reads TGCAGCGCGGTGGGGGGGCGAGCAGATACGCAGTATTTT.

This clonotype was found once. This sequence may be a read error, since a much larger clone differs from it by one base. The chain combines TRBV5-1 with TRBJ2-3; D is undetermined. There are 13 residues in the CDR3. Germline V gene lookup returns CDR1 SGHRS and CDR2 YFSETQ. The CDR3 loop reads CTSKVSSTDTQYF. The CDR3 DNA reads TGCACCAGCAAAGTTTCTAGCACAGATACGCAGTATTTT.

This clonotype has ten or more counts. The chain joins TRBV25-1 to TRBJ2-7; 7 nucleotides align to TRBD2. The CDR3 runs to 15 residues. The ends lost 1 base at V and 4 bases at J; junction bases unmatched: 7. Germline CDR1 and CDR2: MGHDK and SYGVNS. The CDR3 loop reads CASSEWGGAKYEQYF. The CDR3 DNA follows: TGTGCCAGCAGTGAATGGGGAGGGGCGAAGTACGAGCAGTACTTC.

In its sample, this clonotype was seen a few times. The V call is TRBV19, the J call TRBJ2-6, with D perhaps matching TRBD2 (5 bases). The CDR3 spans 15 residues. The germline V and J ends were trimmed by 6 bases and 0 bases, with 9 bases remaining between them. Germline CDR1 and CDR2: LNHDA and SQIVND (reference sequence). The CDR3 loop reads CASSIRGSGANVLTF. The CDR3 coding sequence is TGTGCCAGTAGCATACGGGGCTCTGGGGCCAACGTCCTGACTTTC. Full variable domain (outside the CDR3, taken from reference TRBV19 and TRBJ2-6): DGGITQSPKYLFRKEGQNVTLSCEQNLNHDAMYWYRQDPGQGLRLIYYSQIVNDFQKGDIAEGYSVSREKKESFPLTVTSAQKNPTAFYLCASSIRGSGANVLTFGAGSRLTVL.

The sample holds many counts of this clonotype. The chain links TRBV6-1 to TRBJ1-1; D is unclear. Germline CDR1 and CDR2: MNHNS and SASEGT. There are 13 residues in the CDR3. Trimming stripped 7 bases from V and 4 bases from J, with 13 bases between. CDR3 protein: CASTSQSLTEAFF. The DNA for the CDR3 is TGTGCCAGCACCTCACAGAGTCTCACTGAAGCTTTCTTT.

Many counts were recorded for this clonotype. The chain carries TRBV12-3 or TRBV12-4 and TRBJ2-3, with 9 bases fitting TRBD2. The V and J ends lost 4 bases and 3 bases, in that order; junction bases with no gene match: 5. The CDR3 length is 15 residues. Here the CDR3 reads CASSSRTSATDTQYF. In DNA, the CDR3 is TGTGCCAGCAGTTCAAGGACTAGCGCGACAGATACGCAGTATTTT.

J is TRBJ2-2 and V is TRBV5-1, with TRBD2 as a possible D gene (7 bases). The CDR3 sequence is 14 residues long. Per the germline V gene, CDR1 is SGHRS and CDR2 is YFSETQ. V was pared by 5 bases and J by 7 bases, with 15 bases between. This CDR3 reads CASRTGGRVGELFF. Here the CDR3 DNA reads TGCGCCAGCAGAACGGGGGGCCGGGTCGGGGAGCTGTTTTTT. The variable domain in full, with the rest retrieved from reference TRBV5-1 and TRBJ2-2, is KAGVTQTPRYLIKTRGQQVTLSCSPISGHRSVSWYQQTPGQGLQFLFEYFSETQRNKGNFPGRFSGRQFSNSRSEMNVSTLELGDSALYLCASRTGGRVGELFFGEGSRLTVL.

A few counts support this clonotype. The chain has TRBV10-3 and TRBJ2-1; TRBD1 agrees at 10 bases. V shed 4 bases, J shed 6 bases, and the junction held 0 bases outside the gene matches. Per germline, CDR1 ENHRY and CDR2 SYGVKD. The CDR3 runs to 13 residues. The CDR3 sequence is CAISGTGGNEQFF. CDR3 sequence (DNA): TGTGCCATCAGTGGGACAGGGGGCAATGAGCAGTTCTTC.

The chain employs TRBV20-1 and TRBJ2-3; TRBD1 matches at 10 bases. The CDR3 consists of 13 residues. The V segment lost 5 bases and the J segment 5 bases; nucleotides outside the gene matches: 4. Germline assignment: CDR1 DFQATT and CDR2 SNEGSKA (reference sequence). The CDR3 sequence: CSARTGGGDTQYF. CDR3 nucleotide sequence: TGCAGTGCTCGGACAGGGGGTGGAGATACGCAGTATTTT.

Many counts were recorded for this clonotype. The chain carries TRBV10-2 and TRBJ2-4, with 11 bases lining up with TRBD1. Trimming took 8 bases from V and 0 from J; bases not matched to a gene: 12. Per germline, CDR1 WSHSY and CDR2 SAAADI. This CDR3 contains 18 residues. The CDR3 DNA reads as TGCGCCAGCGGGACAGGGGGACAGTTGGGACTAGCCAAAAACATTCAGTACTTC. Translation gives CASGTGGQLGLAKNIQYF.

The CDR3 region has the DNA TGTGCCAGCAGTTTAGGACAGAACTACAATGAGCAGTTCTTC. This gives the protein CASSLGQNYNEQFF. This chain links TRBV12-3 or TRBV12-4 with TRBJ2-1; D may be TRBD1 (5 bases). The ends were cut back, 1 base at V and 3 bases at J, with 7 bases in the middle. This CDR3 contains 14 residues.

This clonotype appeared a few times. The CDR3 nucleotides read TGCAGTGCTCCGGACGGGTGGGGCACAGATACGCAGTATTTT. Its protein product is CSAPDGWGTDTQYF. The gene calls are TRBV20-1 and TRBJ2-3; unclear D gene. Germline V gene sequence: CDR1 DFQATT, CDR2 SNEGSKA (reference sequence). V lost 5 bases, J lost 1 base, and 13 bases lay in between. The CDR3 runs to 14 residues.

The chain joins TRBV5-5 to TRBJ2-1; D may be TRBD2 (5 bases). The CDR3 is 15 amino acids. V lost 2 bases to trimming and J lost 4 bases, with 13 bases between them. Germline V gene lookup returns CDR1 SGHKS and CDR2 YYEKEE (reference sequence). This chain's CDR3 is CASSLGQPGYNEQFF. CDR3 coding DNA: TGTGCCAGCAGCTTAGGCCAGCCGGGGTACAATGAGCAGTTCTTC.

V gene TRBV3-1 combines with J gene TRBJ2-3; D unresolved. CDR3 length: 13 amino acids. Trimming pared 8 bases from V and 2 bases from J, leaving 11 bases between. Germline lookup yields CDR1 LGHDT and CDR2 YNNKEL (reference sequence). CDR3 sequence (DNA): TGTGCCAGCGCTCCGCAGGACACAGATACGCAGTATTTT. Its translation is CASAPQDTDTQYF.

A few counts support this clonotype. The chain carries TRBV5-1 and TRBJ1-4; no clear D gene. The germline CDR1 and CDR2 sequences are SGHRS and YFSETQ. CDR3 size: 15 residues. V lost 0 bases and J 6 bases, leaving 12 bases between the germline ends. CDR3 protein: CASSLVGGKDEKLFF. CDR3 sequence (DNA): TGCGCCAGCAGCTTGGTAGGTGGTAAGGATGAAAAACTGTTTTTT. Drawing the rest from reference TRBV5-1 and TRBJ1-4, the complete variable domain is KAGVTQTPRYLIKTRGQQVTLSCSPISGHRSVSWYQQTPGQGLQFLFEYFSETQRNKGNFPGRFSGRQFSNSRSEMNVSTLELGDSALYLCASSLVGGKDEKLFFGSGTQLSVL.

The chain uses TRBV7-2 and TRBJ2-1, with D tentatively TRBD1 or TRBD2 (5 bases each). Trimming took 1 base from V and 0 from J, leaving 7 bases between them. The CDR3 totals 15 residues. From germline, CDR1 is SGHTA and CDR2 FQGNSA. The CDR3 sequence is CASSLEGTSYNEQFF. DNA for the CDR3: TGTGCCAGCAGCTTAGAGGGGACCTCCTACAATGAGCAGTTCTTC.

The table lists this clonotype with many counts. The chain couples TRBV20-1 to TRBJ2-2; 12 positions match TRBD2. CDR1 is DFQATT, CDR2 SNEGSKA, per germline (reference sequence). The CDR3 runs 14 residues. The V and J ends lost 3 bases and 16 bases, in that order; junction bases with no gene match: 12. The CDR3 loop is CSASQLAGGSLSFF. As DNA, the CDR3 is TGCAGTGCTAGCCAACTAGCGGGGGGAAGCCTGTCGTTTTTT.

V usage is TRBV5-1 and J usage is TRBJ2-7; 10 nucleotides agree with TRBD2. CDR3 length: 12 residues. V lost 7 bases and J lost 7; bases outside the gene matches: 5. Germline V lookup: CDR1 SGHRS, CDR2 YFSETQ. CDR3 protein: CASRAGGHEQYF. The CDR3 DNA follows: TGCGCCAGCCGAGCGGGAGGGCATGAGCAGTACTTC.

This clonotype was found once. The chain combines TRBV5-1 with TRBJ1-1, with 8 nucleotides matching TRBD1. The CDR3 spans 13 residues. After removal of 0 bases from V and 11 bases from J, the junction contained 6 bases not matched to a gene. From germline, CDR1 is SGHRS and CDR2 YFSETQ. The CDR3 coding sequence is TGCGCCAGCAGCTTGGGGACAGGGTCTAAGGCTTTCTTT. As protein: CASSLGTGSKAFF. The whole variable domain, remainder taken from reference TRBV5-1 and TRBJ1-1, is KAGVTQTPRYLIKTRGQQVTLSCSPISGHRSVSWYQQTPGQGLQFLFEYFSETQRNKGNFPGRFSGRQFSNSRSEMNVSTLELGDSALYLCASSLGTGSKAFFGQGTRLTVV.

The gene calls are TRBV7-2 and TRBJ2-5, with 7 bases aligning to TRBD1. The CDR3 totals 15 residues. Germline-derived CDR1 and CDR2 are SGHTA and FQGNSA. Trimming at V came to 3 bases and at J to 4 bases, leaving 8 bases not matched to a gene. The CDR3 coding sequence is TGTGCCAGCAGCTTGAACAAGGGGGCAGGAGAGACCCAGTACTTC. Encoded protein: CASSLNKGAGETQYF.